The present entry profiles one T cell receptor (beta chain) with its context. The CDR3 loop spans 15 amino acids. CDR1 SGDLS and CDR2 YYNGEE come from the germline V gene. The V gene end was trimmed by 2 bases and the J gene end by 4 bases; junction bases not matched to a gene: 8. This sample is part of a study of blood T cell repertoires in COVID-19. Profiling relied on immunoSEQ multiplex PCR, and the TCRdb table lists in-frame clones only, not all of them. The sample holds 100,000 to 150,000 clones, about 88% seen once. The sequencing sample was made of peripheral blood. This sequence was found in a woman aged 80 or over with acute or convalescent COVID-19. The rearrangement joins TRBV9 to TRBJ2-5; 7 bases are a match to TRBD1. The CDR3 DNA reads as TGTGCCAGCAGCGTCACAGGGGTGGCAGGAGAGACCCAGTACTTC. It specifies CASSVTGVAGETQYF.